These 5 T cell receptor beta chains were sequenced from one sample in a study of regulatory T cells in long-lasting Graves disease. This sample's time point: newly diagnosed GD, antithyroid drugs for less than 3 months. Following extraction of RNA from PBMCs, that RNA was used to make the TCR library. The TCR beta library used iRepertoire HTBI primers with Arm-PCR amplification of CDR3. TCRdb used MiXCR to reprocess the multiplex PCR reads, holding one entry per CDR3 protein. The data hold under 450,000 distinct CDR3 sequences, with around 11% observed a single time. The sample was also linked to a second study, of T cells in Graves' hyperthyroidism and ophthalmopathy.

The sequencing here drew on peripheral blood mononuclear cells (PBMCs), taken at new diagnosis, from a patient treated with antithyroid drugs. These receptors came from a woman in her late teens or twenties with Graves disease.

This clonotype showed up many times. This sequence joins TRBV5-1 and TRBJ2-1; 11 bases are a match to TRBD2. The germline V gene encodes CDR1 SGHRS and CDR2 YFSETQ. The length of the CDR3 is 16 residues. V dropped 4 bases and J dropped 7; count of bases not matched to a gene: 10. In DNA form, the CDR3 reads TGCGCCAGCAGCCAACCGGGGGGACTAGCGGCTAATGAGCAGTTCTTC. Protein: CASSQPGGLAANEQFF.

This clonotype has a count of ten or more. The chain couples TRBV5-1 to TRBJ2-3; D is undetermined. The CDR3 is 15 residues long. V was shortened by 0 bases and J by 0 bases, with 8 bases between the two germline ends. Germline V CDR1 and CDR2: SGHRS, YFSETQ. CDR3 loop: CASSLGRISTDTQYF. CDR3 bases: TGCGCCAGCAGCTTGGGGCGGATTAGCACAGATACGCAGTATTTT.

There are a few counts of this clonotype. This sequence joins TRBV20-1 and TRBJ2-1, with TRBD2 matching over 9 bases. V shed 2 bases, J shed 4 bases, and the junction held 27 bases outside the gene matches. Germline V gene sequence: CDR1 DFQATT, CDR2 SNEGSKA (reference sequence). This CDR3 is 22 amino acids long. CDR3: CSARSDSPQREDPSLAYNEQFF. The CDR3 region has the DNA TGCAGTGCTAGATCCGACAGCCCGCAGCGGGAGGACCCGTCTCTGGCTTACAATGAGCAGTTCTTC.

A word on this clonotype: It is likely a read error: a sequence one base away is far more abundant. V is TRBV3-1 and J is TRBJ2-7; 7 bases are shared with TRBD1. The CDR3 loop spans 15 amino acids. Germline values: CDR1 LGHDT, CDR2 YNNKEL (reference sequence). V shed 3 bases, J shed 7 bases, and the junction held 12 bases outside the gene matches. CDR3 region: CASSHQGETYNEQYF. In DNA, the CDR3 is TGTGCCAGCAGCCACCAGGGGGAAACTTACAATGAGCAGTACTTC.

This clonotype has a count of ten or more. The rearrangement uses TRBV7-2 and TRBJ2-7, with a weak D call TRBD2 (5 bases). The CDR3 contains 14 residues. The germline gives CDR1 SGHTA, CDR2 FQGNSA. Trimming pared 0 bases from V and 3 bases from J, leaving 9 bases between. Here the CDR3 reads CASSLAGAFYEQYF. In DNA form, the CDR3 reads TGTGCCAGCAGCTTAGCGGGAGCCTTCTACGAGCAGTACTTC.